The 10 T cell receptor beta chains in this list originate from one sample, sequenced in a study of graft-versus-host responses after intestinal transplantation. Their antigen targets remain unknown. The protocol was immunoSEQ multiplex PCR, while the TCRdb copy is restricted to in-frame clones and leaves out a portion. The table shows 85,000 to 95,000 clones, with approximately 94% occurring only once. The specimen comprised unstimulated CD8+ T cells sorted from spleen or lymph node cells, sampled before intestinal transplant. All receptors derive from a human donor who received an intestinal transplant.

On this clone: Its ends do not fully match the called genes, so a read error is possible. The gene calls are TRBV9 and TRBJ1-2, with 7 bases identical to TRBD1. This CDR3 is built from 14 residues. CDR1 is SGDLS, CDR2 YYNGEE, per germline. The CDR3 loop reads CASSAGTVSYDYTF. The CDR3 DNA reads as TGTGCCAGCAGCGCCGGGACAGTATCCTATGACTACACCTTC.

The J gene is TRBJ1-2, the V gene TRBV4-3, with 8 positions matching TRBD1. The CDR3 sequence is 13 residues long. With 5 bases clipped from V and 7 bases from J, the junction kept 6 bases outside the gene matches. Germline V gives CDR1 LGHNA, CDR2 YSLEER. The CDR3 reads CASSSDRVLGYTF. In DNA form, the CDR3 reads TGCGCCAGCAGCTCGGACAGGGTGCTTGGCTACACCTTC.

The rearrangement links TRBV7-9 to TRBJ1-1, with a tentative D call TRBD1 (6 bases). Trimming stripped 3 bases from V and 3 bases from J, with 11 bases between. CDR3 length: 14 amino acids. In germline, CDR1 is SEHNR, CDR2 FQNEAQ (reference sequence). This chain's CDR3 is CASSLRGGYTEAFF. CDR3 DNA: TGTGCCAGCAGCTTGCGCGGGGGCTACACTGAAGCTTTCTTT.

This clone was seen once. The V and J genes are TRBV30 and TRBJ2-1, with a weak D call TRBD1 (5 bases). V was cut by 0 bases and J by 3 bases, with 6 bases left in between. The V gene's germline CDR1 is GTSNPN and CDR2 SVGIG (reference sequence). CDR3 length: 13 amino acids. DNA for the CDR3: TGTGCCTGGAGTGTACAGGACTACAATGAGCAGTTCTTC. Encoded protein: CAWSVQDYNEQFF.

The J gene is TRBJ2-7, the V gene TRBV11-2; 8 nucleotides agree with TRBD2. Germline trimming cut 5 bases from V and 0 bases from J; bases unmatched to any gene: 3. Germline V gives CDR1 SGHAT, CDR2 FQNNGV. The CDR3 sequence is 14 residues long. The CDR3 DNA reads TGTGCCAGCAGCGCCAGCGGGGGCTCCTACGAGCAGTACTTC. Amino acids: CASSASGGSYEQYF.

The J gene is TRBJ2-7, the V gene TRBV2, with no clear D. V lost 6 bases and J lost 2, with 8 bases in between. The CDR3 loop spans 12 amino acids. CDR1 is SNHLY, CDR2 FYNNEI, per germline. CDR3 sequence reads: CASSLFAYEQYF. The DNA for the CDR3 is TGTGCCAGCAGCCTCTTCGCCTACGAGCAGTACTTC.

The V call is TRBV30, the J call TRBJ2-7; D remains ambiguous. This CDR3 is 12 amino acids long. The germline CDR1 and CDR2 sequences are GTSNPN and SVGIG (reference sequence). With 5 bases removed from V and 2 bases from J, the gap between germline ends came to 10 bases. The CDR3 DNA is TGTGCCTGGGGTGACACGACCTACGAGCAGTACTTC. This encodes CAWGDTTYEQYF.

The rearrangement uses TRBV11-2 and TRBJ2-2, with 7 bases identical to TRBD1. With V trimmed by 5 bases and J by 3 bases, 6 bases remained unmatched. The CDR3 loop spans 15 amino acids. Germline assignment: CDR1 SGHAT and CDR2 FQNNGV. The CDR3 coding sequence is TGTGCCAGCAGCGAGACAGGGTGGGACACCGGGGAGCTGTTTTTT. It encodes CASSETGWDTGELFF.

The chain couples TRBV27 to TRBJ2-1; D gene ambiguous. The CDR3 has 14 amino acids. V lost 8 bases and J 0 bases, leaving 11 bases between the germline ends. Per germline, CDR1 MNHEY and CDR2 SMNVEV (reference sequence). This CDR3 reads CASLGLSSYNEQFF. CDR3 coding DNA: TGTGCCAGCCTAGGCCTGAGCTCCTACAATGAGCAGTTCTTC.

A single count supports this clone. The chain has TRBV7-6 and TRBJ2-1, with TRBD2 identical over 9 bases. Germline CDR1 SGHVS, CDR2 FNYEAQ. The CDR3 totals 18 residues. Trimming at V came to 1 base and at J to 0 bases, leaving 7 bases not matched to a gene. The CDR3 DNA reads TGTGCCAGCAGCTTAGAAGGGACTAGCCCTAACTCCTACAATGAGCAGTTCTTC. This translates into CASSLEGTSPNSYNEQFF.